The T cell receptor beta chain under discussion was sequenced for a study of shared T cell receptors in the human thymus (dated by TCRdb to the early 2020s). A note on the overall study: The study examined how the human thymus generates shared, self-reactive T-cell receptor alpha chains.

Sequences MNHEY (CDR1) and SVGAGI (CDR2) are obtained from the germline V gene. Spanning cysteine to phenylalanine, the CDR3 consists of 13 amino acids. Here the CDR3 DNA is all that survives: 39 bases in frame from base 1. V is cut by 8 bases and J by 6 bases, and the space between the germline ends is 16 bases. Points on this clone: The antigen it binds to is not known. No much larger clone is present one base from it, and per-base qualities are unavailable.

The receptor library was made with the immunoSEQ multiplex PCR assay. In TCRdb, the immuneACCESS table is reduced to in-frame sequences with V and J assigned. These tables do not hold every clone; where another copy was compared, an unresolved V gene accounts for under half, and the others remain unexplained. The sample table contains over 450,000 clones; only one count was recorded for around 78% of them. In total, the top ten clones hold more than 0.01% of the sample. The same sample was also studied in work on human thymus T cells. Looking at the second paper: Immunologically healthy infants undergoing open corrective cardiac surgery for congenital heart defects in Finland were used as donors. The thymus tissue came from surgical resects taken out during corrective cardiac surgery. V and J gene segment usage appeared biased in both thymic and peripheral blood repertoires. The related research found that thymic TCR repertoires overlapped highly between unrelated individuals. The study used fewer than ten infant thymus samples plus four related peripheral blood samples to characterize TCR alpha and beta repertoires. Donor ages ranging from about 7 to 250 days were recorded, and more than 5 male and a couple of female infants were included in the cohort. Thymocytes were mechanically released from the tissue and were stored as pellets of about 8.5-31 million cells at -70 degrees C. A QIAsymphony instrument was used to extract genomic DNA from the frozen cell pellets. The immunoSEQ multiplex PCR assay was used to amplify the TCRB and TCRAD loci from a standardized quantity of quality-controlled genomic DNA. Amplicons spanned the V(D)J region at a length sufficient to cover the CDR3 and identify V and J genes. The amplicons were sequenced on an Illumina platform via the commercial immunoSEQ service. Primer bias and sequencing errors were corrected as previously described, and TCRAD and TCRB definitions were based on the IMGT database. The repertoires were analysed using immunoSEQ Analyzer 3.0 and VDJTools for basic statistics, V/J segment usage, diversity estimates, rarefaction and pairwise overlap. To estimate diversity, the Chao1, ChaoE, Efron-Thisted, Shannon and inverse Simpson indices were applied, and diversity was also estimated on datasets down-sampled to the smallest sample. For repertoire overlap, CDR3 nucleotide sequence, V gene and J gene had to match strictly, and clustering was done by Jaccard-based multidimensional scaling. On average, thymus samples yielded roughly 800,000 unique TCRB clonotypes, whereas blood samples yielded around 84,000.

Sequencing was carried out using thymocytes. Recombination linked TRBV6-5 to TRBJ1-2; the D segment could be TRBD1, given 5 matching bases. The receptor was derived from a boy under two years old with a congenital heart defect. Donor details come from another sample of the same person, matched by shared clones. This receptor carries the CDR3 CASARDLRNGYTF. DNA sequence: TGTGCCAGCGCCAGGGATTTGAGAAATGGCTACACCTTC.